The sequence of this T cell receptor beta chain was determined in a study of CD8 T cells in ankylosing spondylitis. General study results and limits: Typical of ankylosing spondylitis blood, it appeared, was a TCR beta motif of eight highly homologous variants.

This clonotype came up many times. Its antigen is still unknown. Germline V gives CDR1 LGHDT, CDR2 YNNKEL (reference sequence). CDR3 size: 16 residues. The V segment lost 1 base and the J segment 4 bases; nucleotides outside the gene matches: 6. TCRdb fed the 5' RACE reads into MiXCR, producing one record per CDR3 protein. The top ten clones hold 12% to 15% of a sample with about 220,000 distinct CDR3 sequences, 5.5% to 7.5% of them seen once. The J gene is TRBJ2-5, the V gene TRBV3-1; 10 positions match TRBD1. Sequencing was done on a sample of blood, either unsorted or a sorted T cell fraction (not recorded which). This clonotype originated in a male donor with ankylosing spondylitis. The CDR3 region is CASSQVPGTGVETQYF. The CDR3 DNA sequence: TGTGCCAGCAGCCAAGTTCCCGGGACAGGGGTAGAGACCCAGTACTTC.